This TCR beta chain originates from a study of blood T cell repertoires in COVID-19. CDR1 MNHEY and CDR2 SMNVEV come from the germline V gene (reference sequence). This CDR3 has 15 amino acids. V lost 7 bases to trimming and J lost 4 bases; unmatched junction nucleotides: 8. Generated by immunoSEQ multiplex PCR, the TCRdb table keeps only in-frame clones and is missing some. The sample holds approximately 200,000 clones, about 83% seen once. The clonotype was recovered from a man aged 60 to 75 who had recovered from COVID-19. This rearrangement joins TRBV27 to TRBJ2-7; 12 positions match TRBD1. Sequencing input: peripheral blood. The CDR3 bases are TGTGCCAGCAAACGGGGGACAGGGGGCTCTTACGAGCAGTACTTC. It specifies CASKRGTGGSYEQYF.